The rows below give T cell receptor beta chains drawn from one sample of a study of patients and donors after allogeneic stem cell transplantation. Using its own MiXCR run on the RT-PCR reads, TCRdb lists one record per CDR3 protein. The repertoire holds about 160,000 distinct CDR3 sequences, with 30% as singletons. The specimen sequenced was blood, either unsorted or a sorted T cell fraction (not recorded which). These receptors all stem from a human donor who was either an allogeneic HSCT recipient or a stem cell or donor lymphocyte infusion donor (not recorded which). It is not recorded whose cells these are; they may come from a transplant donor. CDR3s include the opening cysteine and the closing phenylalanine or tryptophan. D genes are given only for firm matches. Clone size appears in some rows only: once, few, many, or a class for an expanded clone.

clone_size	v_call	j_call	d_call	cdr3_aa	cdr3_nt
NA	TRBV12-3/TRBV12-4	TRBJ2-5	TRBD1	CASSRDRGQGYF	TGTGCCAGCAGCCGAGACCGCGGACAGGGATACTTC
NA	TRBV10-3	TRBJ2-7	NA	CAIRAGDRGYEQYF	TGTGCCATCAGGGCGGGAGACAGGGGCTACGAGCAGTACTTC
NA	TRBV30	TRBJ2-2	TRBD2	CAWGLVFGELFF	TGTGCCTGGGGACTAGTTTTCGGGGAGCTGTTTTTT
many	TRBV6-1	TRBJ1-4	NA	CASSEARSAWGLFF	TGTGCCAGCAGTGAAGCCCGCTCCGCGTGGGGACTGTTTTTT
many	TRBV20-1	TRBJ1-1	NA	CSAFPDLNTEAFF	TGCAGTGCCTTTCCCGACCTGAACACTGAAGCTTTCTTT
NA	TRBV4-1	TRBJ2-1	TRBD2	CASSQGSGRAYNEQFF	TGCGCCAGCAGCCAAGGCAGCGGGAGGGCCTACAATGAGCAGTTCTTC
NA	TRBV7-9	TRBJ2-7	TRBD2	CASTSTSAISYEQYF	TGTGCCAGCACCTCAACTAGCGCCATCTCCTACGAGCAGTACTTC
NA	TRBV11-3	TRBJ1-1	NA	CASSLDVDRIPFF	TGTGCCAGCAGCTTAGATGTTGACAGGATTCCTTTCTTT
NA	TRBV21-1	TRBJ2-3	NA	CARNSTDTQYF	TGTGCCAGAAATAGCACAGATACGCAGTATTTT
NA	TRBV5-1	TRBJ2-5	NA	CASSGGPQETQYF	TGCGCCAGCAGCGGGGGACCACAAGAGACCCAGTACTTC
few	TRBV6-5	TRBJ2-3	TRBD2	CASSYPGRPDTQYF	TGTGCCAGCAGTTACCCCGGGAGGCCCGATACGCAGTATTTT
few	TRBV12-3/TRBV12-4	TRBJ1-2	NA	CASTWEGISYGYTF	TGTGCCAGCACCTGGGAGGGAATAAGCTATGGCTACACCTTC
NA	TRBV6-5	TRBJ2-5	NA	CASSYSGGPGETQYF	TGTGCCAGCAGTTACTCGGGGGGGCCGGGAGAGACCCAGTACTTC
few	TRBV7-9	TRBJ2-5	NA	CASSGSEHSLGTQYF	TGTGCCAGCAGCGGTAGCGAGCATTCACTTGGGACCCAGTACTTC
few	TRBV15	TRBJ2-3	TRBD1	CATSRGQSTDTQYF	TGTGCCACCAGCAGGGGACAGAGCACAGATACGCAGTATTTT
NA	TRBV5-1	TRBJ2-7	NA	CASSSGQAGWTEQYF	TGCGCCAGCAGCTCAGGACAGGCGGGGTGGACCGAGCAGTACTTC
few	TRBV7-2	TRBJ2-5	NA	CASSSTNQETQYF	TGTGCCAGCAGCTCGACTAATCAAGAGACCCAGTACTTC
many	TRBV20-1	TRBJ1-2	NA	CSASPRTELFYGYTF	TGCAGTGCTAGCCCCAGGACAGAGCTTTTCTATGGCTACACCTTC
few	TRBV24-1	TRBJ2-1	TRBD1	CATSALTGTGSGNEQFF	TGTGCCACCAGTGCCTTAACCGGGACAGGGTCGGGAAATGAGCAGTTCTTC